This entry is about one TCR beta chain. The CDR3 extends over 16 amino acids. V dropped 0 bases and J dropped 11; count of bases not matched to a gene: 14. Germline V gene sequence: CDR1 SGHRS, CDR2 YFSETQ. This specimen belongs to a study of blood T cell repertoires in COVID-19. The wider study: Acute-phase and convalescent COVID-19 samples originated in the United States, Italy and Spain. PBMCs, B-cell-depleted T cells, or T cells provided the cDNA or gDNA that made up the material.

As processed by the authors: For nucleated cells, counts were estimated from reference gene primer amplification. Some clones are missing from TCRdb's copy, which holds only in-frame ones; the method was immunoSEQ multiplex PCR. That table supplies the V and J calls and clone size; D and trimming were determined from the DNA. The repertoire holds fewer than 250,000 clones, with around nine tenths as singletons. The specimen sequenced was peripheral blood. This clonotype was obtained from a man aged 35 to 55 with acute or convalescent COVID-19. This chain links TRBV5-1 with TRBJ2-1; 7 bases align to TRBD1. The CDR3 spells CASSLDLRTDRVQQFF. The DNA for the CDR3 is TGCGCCAGCAGCTTGGATTTAAGGACCGACAGGGTCCAGCAGTTCTTC.